The clone carrying this TCR beta chain was detected only a few times. No antigen is known for it. The data were obtained in a study of vaccination and CD4 T cells after COVID-19. Specified treatment: approximately nine-day PBMC culture with coronavirus spike peptide pools or control peptides (ViraFEST assay). Cultured CD4+ T-cell DNA underwent Oncomine TCR Beta short-read sequencing. From the PCR reads, TCRdb called clonotypes with MiXCR, one entry per CDR3 protein. Among 15,000 to 20,000 distinct CDR3 sequences listed, approximately 53% were seen once. Per the germline V gene, CDR1 is DFQATT and CDR2 is SNEGSKA (reference sequence). There are 14 residues in the CDR3. Trimming removed 1 base from V and 3 bases from J, with 10 bases in between.

This chain joins TRBV20-1 and TRBJ2-1; D is undetermined. Sequenced material: CD4+ T cells from blood, cultured in vitro. This clonotype was sampled from a human donor who had recovered from COVID-19. CDR3 amino acids: CSARAWRFYNEQFF. In DNA form, the CDR3 reads TGCAGTGCTAGAGCCTGGCGATTCTACAATGAGCAGTTCTTC.